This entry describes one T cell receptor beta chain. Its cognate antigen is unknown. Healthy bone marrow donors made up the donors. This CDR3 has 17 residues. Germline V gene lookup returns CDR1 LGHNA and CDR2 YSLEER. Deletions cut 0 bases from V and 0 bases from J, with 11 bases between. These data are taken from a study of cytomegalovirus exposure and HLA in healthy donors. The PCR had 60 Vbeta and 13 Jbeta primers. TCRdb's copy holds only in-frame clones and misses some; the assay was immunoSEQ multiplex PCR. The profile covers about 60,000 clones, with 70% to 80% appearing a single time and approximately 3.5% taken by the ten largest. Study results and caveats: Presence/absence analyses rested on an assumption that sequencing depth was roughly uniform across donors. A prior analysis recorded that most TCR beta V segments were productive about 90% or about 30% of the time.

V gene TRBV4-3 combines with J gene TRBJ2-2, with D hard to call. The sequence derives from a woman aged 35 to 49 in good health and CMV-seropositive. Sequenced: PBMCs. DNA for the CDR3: TGCGCCAGCAGCCAAGATCCATCAGGATCGAACACCGGGGAGCTGTTTTTT. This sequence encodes CASSQDPSGSNTGELFF.